This T cell receptor (beta chain) was captured in a study of blood T cell repertoires in COVID-19. This clone was recorded only once. The table came from immunoSEQ multiplex PCR; TCRdb's copy has only in-frame clones and leaves some out. The data show roughly 230,000 clones, around four fifths seen once. This CDR3 has 13 amino acids. CDR1 is MNHEY and CDR2 is SVGAGI in the germline V gene. With 5 bases removed from V and 7 bases from J, the gap between germline ends came to 13 bases. This receptor was obtained from a man aged 40-49 years with active or convalescent COVID-19. The source material was peripheral blood. V usage is TRBV6-5 and J usage is TRBJ2-3; D possibly corresponds to TRBD1 (6 bases). The CDR3 reads CASSPTDSYTQYF. DNA for the CDR3: TGTGCCAGCAGTCCCACGGACAGCTATACGCAGTATTTT.